The 15 T cell receptor beta chains listed next were all sequenced from one sample in a study of shared clonotypes between healthy human individuals. The protocol was immunoSEQ multiplex PCR, while the TCRdb copy is restricted to in-frame clones and leaves out a portion. The sample yields 950,000 to 1,300,000 clones, around four fifths seen once. The sequenced sample was memory CD4+ T cells sorted from blood. Sample subset: CD45RA-negative fraction. These receptors all stem from a young man in good health.

The chain combines TRBV11-3 with TRBJ2-3; tentative D call: TRBD1 (5 bases). The germline CDR1 and CDR2 sequences are SGHNT and YENEEA. Trimming removed 0 bases from V and 5 bases from J, with 6 bases in between. The CDR3 extends over 13 amino acids. In DNA form, the CDR3 reads TGTGCCAGCAGCTTAGAAGGGGTAGATACGCAGTATTTT. Translating it yields CASSLEGVDTQYF.

The chain links TRBV5-1 to TRBJ2-6; D gene unclear. Per the germline V gene, CDR1 is SGHRS and CDR2 is YFSETQ. Trimming stripped 5 bases from V and 0 bases from J, with 15 bases between. CDR3 size: 17 residues. This CDR3 reads CASSLSVQRSGANVLTF. In DNA, the CDR3 is TGCGCCAGCAGTCTCTCAGTCCAGCGCTCTGGGGCCAACGTCCTGACTTTC.

The chain joins TRBV7-8 to TRBJ1-4, with D unresolved. The CDR3 is made up of 15 amino acids. Germline V gives CDR1 SGHVS, CDR2 FQNEAQ. V was pared by 5 bases and J by 0 bases, with 10 bases between. The CDR3 DNA reads TGTGCCAGCAGCCCGCGTGGACCAACTAATGAAAAACTGTTTTTT. Translated: CASSPRGPTNEKLFF.

This clone was seen a single time. This sequence joins TRBV2 and TRBJ2-6; weak D call: TRBD2 (6 bases). The V and J ends lost 4 bases and 1 base respectively, with 14 bases between them. CDR1 is SNHLY and CDR2 is FYNNEI in the germline V gene. This CDR3 region has 17 residues. CDR3 protein: CASSGTTGGSGANVLTF. The CDR3 bases are TGTGCCAGCAGTGGGACCACTGGGGGGTCTGGGGCCAACGTCCTGACTTTC. The full variable domain, with the rest looked up from reference TRBV2 and TRBJ2-6, is EPEVTQTPSHQVTQMGQEVILRCVPISNHLYFYWYRQILGQKVEFLVSFYNNEISEKSEIFDDQFSVERPDGSNFTLKIRSTKLEDSAMYFCASSGTTGGSGANVLTFGAGSRLTVL.

This rearrangement joins TRBV5-1 to TRBJ2-1, with D perhaps matching TRBD2 (6 bases). Germline-derived CDR1 and CDR2 are SGHRS and YFSETQ. The CDR3 runs to 16 residues. Deletions cut 0 bases from V and 8 bases from J, with 18 bases between. In DNA, the CDR3 is TGCGCCAGCAGCTTGGAGGCAGTGGGAGGATTCGATGAGCAGTTCTTC. As protein: CASSLEAVGGFDEQFF. Combining the CDR3 with reference TRBV5-1 and TRBJ2-1 gives the whole variable domain KAGVTQTPRYLIKTRGQQVTLSCSPISGHRSVSWYQQTPGQGLQFLFEYFSETQRNKGNFPGRFSGRQFSNSRSEMNVSTLELGDSALYLCASSLEAVGGFDEQFFGPGTRLTVL.

The V gene is TRBV19, the J gene TRBJ2-1; 7 positions agree with TRBD1. After removal of 3 bases from V and 6 bases from J, the junction contained 8 bases not matched to a gene. The CDR3 length is 15 residues. CDR1 is LNHDA and CDR2 is SQIVND in the germline V gene (reference sequence). CDR3 protein: CASSMGQGVLNEQFF. The CDR3 region has the DNA TGTGCCAGTAGTATGGGTCAGGGGGTTCTCAATGAGCAGTTCTTC.

V usage is TRBV10-1 and J usage is TRBJ1-1, with a weak D call TRBD1 (5 bases). CDR3 length: 19 residues. From germline, CDR1 is WNHNN and CDR2 SYGVQD (reference sequence). Between the trimmed V and J ends, which lost 3 bases and 3 bases, there was a span of 26 bases. The CDR3 DNA is TGCGCCAGCAGTGATCCCCTGGGACCTCAATTTAGTCGGGACACTGAAGCTTTCTTT. Translation gives CASSDPLGPQFSRDTEAFF.

The chain uses TRBV7-9 and TRBJ1-4; D call uncertain. V lost 5 bases, J lost 6 bases, and 13 bases lay in between. The CDR3 has 14 amino acids. Germline lookup yields CDR1 SEHNR and CDR2 FQNEAQ (reference sequence). The CDR3 sequence is CASSPGVLYEKLFF. CDR3 nucleotides: TGTGCCAGCAGCCCTGGAGTGCTTTATGAAAAACTGTTTTTT.

The CDR3, as DNA: TGTGCCAGCACCCGGACAGGTTCCACTAACTATGGCTACACCTTC. This codes for CASTRTGSTNYGYTF. The rearrangement joins TRBV9 to TRBJ1-2; the match to TRBD1 covers 7 bases. J gave up 0 bases and V 6 bases, and 8 bases lay outside the gene matches. The CDR3 runs 15 residues. Germline V lookup: CDR1 SGDLS, CDR2 YYNGEE.

V usage is TRBV28 and J usage is TRBJ1-1; no definite D call. Germline V lookup: CDR1 MDHEN, CDR2 SYDVKM. CDR3 length equals 14 residues. V lost 7 bases and J lost 0, with 12 bases in between. DNA of the CDR3: TGTGCCAGCAATCGCCAAAAAATGAACACTGAAGCTTTCTTT. This gives the protein CASNRQKMNTEAFF.

The chain is built from TRBV6-5 and TRBJ2-5; the D is unclear. The CDR3 covers 10 residues. The germline CDR1 and CDR2 sequences are MNHEY and SVGAGI. Trimming removed 9 bases at V and 5 bases at J, with 7 bases between. The chain's CDR3 is CARYQETQYF. The CDR3, as DNA: TGTGCCAGATATCAGGAGACCCAGTACTTC.

This clone was recorded a few times. V usage is TRBV18 and J usage is TRBJ1-5; 8 nucleotides agree with TRBD1. The CDR3 is 15 residues long. J lost 2 bases, V lost 5 bases, and 5 bases had no gene match. Looked up from germline, CDR1 is KGHSH and CDR2 is LQKENI. CDR3: CASSSQGGGNQPQHF. CDR3 in DNA: TGTGCCAGCTCATCACAGGGGGGCGGCAATCAGCCCCAGCATTTT.

The genes are TRBV5-6 and TRBJ2-1; TRBD2 matches 10 bases. Trimming cost V 4 bases and J 4 bases; bases outside gene matches: 8. The V gene's germline CDR1 is SGHDT and CDR2 YYEEEE. The CDR3 is 16 residues long. DNA of the CDR3: TGTGCCAGCAGCCACGGACTAGCGGCGTTGTACAATGAGCAGTTCTTC. It yields the protein CASSHGLAALYNEQFF.

The chain is built from TRBV2 and TRBJ2-1, with TRBD2 matching 11 bases. The ends lost 7 bases at V and 9 bases at J; junction bases unmatched: 8. Germline-derived CDR1 and CDR2 are SNHLY and FYNNEI. This CDR3 is built from 14 residues. CDR3 amino acids: CASNLAGGRAEQFF. In DNA, the CDR3 is TGTGCCAGCAACTTAGCGGGAGGGCGGGCTGAGCAGTTCTTC. The whole variable domain, filled in from reference TRBV2 and TRBJ2-1, reads EPEVTQTPSHQVTQMGQEVILRCVPISNHLYFYWYRQILGQKVEFLVSFYNNEISEKSEIFDDQFSVERPDGSNFTLKIRSTKLEDSAMYFCASNLAGGRAEQFFGPGTRLTVL.

The V gene is TRBV11-2, the J gene TRBJ1-6, with a possible D match to TRBD1 (5 bases). This CDR3 has 15 residues. Germline V gene data show CDR1 as SGHAT and CDR2 as FQNNGV. V gave up 6 bases and J gave up 2 bases, with 11 bases separating them. This CDR3 is CASSRRGAYNSPLHF. CDR3 nucleotide sequence: TGTGCCAGCAGTCGAAGGGGCGCCTATAATTCACCCCTCCACTTT.